A selection of T cell receptor beta chains follows, all from one sample in a study of cytomegalovirus exposure and HLA in healthy donors. The repertoire was sequenced with immunoSEQ multiplex PCR; TCRdb's copy has only in-frame clones and lacks some. The data show about 170,000 clones, 60% to 85% seen once. The sequencing input was PBMCs. The receptor source for this set is a female donor in good health and CMV-seronegative. Each CDR3 is given with its conserved first and last residue. A D gene is named only where the DNA matches it firmly. A row's size may be missing; if present it is once, few, many or a size class.

>TRBJ1-2|TRBV13|NA|NA
CASSARWEYGYTF
TGTGCCAGCAGCGCCCGGTGGGAGTATGGCTACACCTTC
>TRBJ2-3|TRBV10-3|NA|NA
CAISVVARADTQYF
TGTGCCATCAGTGTTGTAGCTCGGGCAGATACGCAGTATTTT
>TRBJ2-2|TRBV4-1|NA|TRBD2
CASSLVAGGTGELFF
TGCGCCAGCAGCCTCGTAGCGGGGGGCACCGGGGAGCTGTTTTTT
>TRBJ2-6|TRBV9|once|TRBD1
CASSPRDRSSGANVLTF
TGTGCCAGCAGCCCCCGGGACAGGAGCTCTGGGGCCAACGTCCTGACTTTC
>TRBJ2-7|TRBV9|few|NA
CASSPQEGAYEQYF
TGTGCCAGCAGCCCTCAAGAGGGAGCCTACGAGCAGTACTTC
>TRBJ2-2|TRBV5-4|NA|NA
CASLDSQNTGELFF
TGTGCCAGCCTCGACAGTCAGAACACCGGGGAGCTGTTTTTT
>TRBJ1-3|TRBV28|NA|NA
CASSSPRRTGNTIYF
TGTGCCAGCAGTTCACCTCGGCGGACTGGAAACACCATATATTTT
>TRBJ2-7|TRBV11-2|NA|NA
CASSLTRTSYEQYF
TGTGCCAGCAGCTTGACAAGGACTTCCTACGAGCAGTACTTC
>TRBJ1-3|TRBV4-1|NA|TRBD1
CASSQLTGGTGNTIYF
TGCGCCAGCAGCCAACTCACAGGGGGCACCGGAAACACCATATATTTT
>TRBJ2-7|TRBV19|NA|TRBD1
CASSNLGTGGSYEQYF
TGTGCCAGTAGTAACCTTGGGACAGGGGGCTCCTACGAGCAGTACTTC
>TRBJ1-6|TRBV9|NA|NA
CASSVDGPINSPLHF
TGTGCCAGCAGCGTAGATGGCCCAATTAATTCACCCCTCCACTTT
>TRBJ1-1|TRBV6-6|NA|NA
CASSYASGTTEAFF
TGTGCCAGCAGTTACGCATCAGGGACTACTGAAGCTTTCTTT
>TRBJ2-7|TRBV7-9|NA|TRBD1
CASSPGTGKEQYF
TGTGCCAGCAGCCCTGGGACAGGGAAAGAGCAGTACTTC
>TRBJ1-1|TRBV19|once|TRBD1
CASSLDREVTEAFF
TGTGCCAGTAGTCTGGACAGGGAGGTCACTGAAGCTTTCTTT
>TRBJ1-1|TRBV4-3|once|NA
CASSHRAGGTEAFF
TGCGCCAGCAGCCACCGGGCGGGGGGGACTGAAGCTTTCTTT
>TRBJ2-2|TRBV30|NA|TRBD1
CAWRGDRGDTGELFF
TGTGCCTGGAGGGGGGACAGGGGGGACACCGGGGAGCTGTTTTTT
>TRBJ2-5|TRBV5-6|NA|NA
CASSLVSSEETQYF
TGTGCCAGCAGCTTGGTGTCTAGCGAAGAGACCCAGTACTTC
>TRBJ2-1|TRBV5-4|once|NA
CASSLGHKKPYNEQFF
TGTGCCAGCAGCTTGGGACACAAAAAACCCTACAATGAGCAGTTCTTC
>TRBJ2-2|TRBV4-1|few|NA
CASSPAAGLTGELFF
TGCGCCAGCAGCCCGGCCGCAGGGCTCACCGGGGAGCTGTTTTTT
>TRBJ2-1|TRBV29-1|NA|TRBD2
CSVEDRGGSRTSENEQFF
TGCAGCGTTGAAGATCGGGGGGGTTCGCGGACTAGCGAGAATGAGCAGTTCTTC
>TRBJ2-2|TRBV2|NA|TRBD1
CASSGGKTGPGELFF
TGTGCCAGCAGTGGCGGAAAGACAGGGCCCGGGGAGCTGTTTTTT
>TRBJ1-6|TRBV9|NA|TRBD1
CASSVMDRARGNSPLHF
TGTGCCAGCAGCGTGATGGACAGGGCTAGAGGGAATTCACCCCTCCACTTT
>TRBJ2-3|TRBV10-3|NA|TRBD2
CAISESTRTSGSTDTQYF
TGTGCCATCAGTGAGTCGACTCGGACTAGCGGGAGCACAGATACGCAGTATTTT
>TRBJ1-2|TRBV15|NA|TRBD1
CATSRDSGQAAINYGYTF
TGTGCCACCAGCAGAGATTCGGGACAGGCGGCAATAAACTATGGCTACACCTTC
>TRBJ2-1|TRBV6-1|NA|NA
CASNGGESSYNEQFF
TGTGCCAGCAATGGAGGAGAATCCTCCTACAATGAGCAGTTCTTC
>TRBJ2-6|TRBV5-4|NA|TRBD1
CASSGKQGPISGANVLTF
TGTGCCAGCAGCGGGAAACAGGGGCCCATCTCTGGGGCCAACGTCCTGACTTTC
>TRBJ2-3|TRBV7-2|NA|TRBD2
CASRFAGGSTDTQYF
TGTGCCAGCAGGTTCGCCGGGGGGAGCACAGATACGCAGTATTTT
>TRBJ2-7|TRBV4-1|NA|TRBD2
CASSHASGRAIDPYEQYF
TGCGCCAGCAGCCACGCTAGCGGGAGAGCCATCGACCCCTACGAGCAGTACTTC
>TRBJ1-5|TRBV23-1|NA|TRBD1
CASSHRIRTGDNQPQHF
TGCGCCAGCAGTCATCGTATCCGGACAGGGGACAATCAGCCCCAGCATTTT
>TRBJ2-2|TRBV7-2|NA|NA
CASSSHNYVGGPGELFF
TGTGCCAGCAGCTCGCATAATTATGTCGGGGGTCCCGGGGAGCTGTTTTTT
>TRBJ1-4|TRBV28|many|TRBD1
CASRQPLGQGHEKLFF
TGTGCCAGCCGACAACCGTTGGGACAGGGACATGAAAAACTGTTTTTT
>TRBJ2-3|TRBV6-5|NA|TRBD1
CASRKQGEGTDTQYF
TGTGCCAGCAGGAAACAGGGGGAAGGCACAGATACGCAGTATTTT
>TRBJ1-5|TRBV4-1|NA|NA
CASSQGQGLGNQPQHF
TGCGCCAGCAGCCAAGGGCAGGGGCTGGGCAATCAGCCCCAGCATTTT
>TRBJ2-3|TRBV11-2|few|TRBD2
CASSRAAGGVSDTQYF
TGTGCCAGCAGCCGGGCAGCGGGAGGAGTCTCAGATACGCAGTATTTT
>TRBJ1-2|TRBV6-6|NA|TRBD1
CASSYSRGQGNYGYTF
TGTGCCAGCAGTTACTCGAGGGGACAGGGCAACTATGGCTACACCTTC
>TRBJ1-6|TRBV27|NA|TRBD1
CASSTTGGEWAYNSPLHF
TGTGCCAGCAGTACGACAGGGGGAGAATGGGCCTATAATTCACCCCTCCACTTT
>TRBJ2-2|TRBV5-5|few|TRBD2
CASSLLAGAGELFF
TGTGCCAGCAGCTTGCTAGCGGGCGCCGGGGAGCTGTTTTTT